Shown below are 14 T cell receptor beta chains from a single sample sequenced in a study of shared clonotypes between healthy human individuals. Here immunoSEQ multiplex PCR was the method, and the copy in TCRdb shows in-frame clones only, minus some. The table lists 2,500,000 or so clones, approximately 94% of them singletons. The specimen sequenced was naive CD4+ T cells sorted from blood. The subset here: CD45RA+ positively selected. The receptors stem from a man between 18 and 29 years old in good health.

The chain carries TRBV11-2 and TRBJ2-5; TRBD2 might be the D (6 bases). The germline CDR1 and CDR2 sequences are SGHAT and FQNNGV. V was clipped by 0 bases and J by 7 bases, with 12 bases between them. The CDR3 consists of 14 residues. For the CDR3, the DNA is TGTGCCAGCAGCTTAGATTATGGGGGAGGGACCCAGTACTTC. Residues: CASSLDYGGGTQYF. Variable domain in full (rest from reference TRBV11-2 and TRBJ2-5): EAGVAQSPRYKIIEKRQSVAFWCNPISGHATLYWYQQILGQGPKLLIQFQNNGVVDDSQLPKDRFSAERLKGVDSTLKIQPAKLEDSAVYLCASSLDYGGGTQYFGPGTRLLVL.

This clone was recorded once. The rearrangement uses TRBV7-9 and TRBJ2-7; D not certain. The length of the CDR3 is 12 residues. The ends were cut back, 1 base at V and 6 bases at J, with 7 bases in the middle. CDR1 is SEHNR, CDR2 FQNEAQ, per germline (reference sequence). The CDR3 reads CASSLDQVEQYF. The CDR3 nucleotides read TGTGCCAGCAGCTTAGACCAGGTCGAGCAGTACTTC.

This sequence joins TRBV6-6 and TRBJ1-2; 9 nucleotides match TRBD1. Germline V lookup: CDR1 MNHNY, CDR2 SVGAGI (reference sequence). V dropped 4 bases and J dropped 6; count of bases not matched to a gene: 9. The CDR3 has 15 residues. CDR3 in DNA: TGTGCCAGCAGTTCCACCTCCGGGACAGGGAATGGCTACACCTTC. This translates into CASSSTSGTGNGYTF.

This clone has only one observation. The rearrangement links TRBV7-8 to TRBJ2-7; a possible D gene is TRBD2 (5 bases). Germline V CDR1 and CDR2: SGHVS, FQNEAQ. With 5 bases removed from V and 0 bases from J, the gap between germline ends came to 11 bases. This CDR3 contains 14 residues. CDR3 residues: CASSVSGGSYEQYF. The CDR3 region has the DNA TGTGCCAGCAGCGTAAGCGGTGGCTCCTACGAGCAGTACTTC.

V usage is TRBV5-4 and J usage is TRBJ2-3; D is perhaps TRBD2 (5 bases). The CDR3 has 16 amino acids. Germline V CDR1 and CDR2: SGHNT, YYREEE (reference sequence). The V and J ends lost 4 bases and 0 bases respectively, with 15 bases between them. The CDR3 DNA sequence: TGTGCCAGCAGCATCAGCCCGGACTCCAGCACAGATACGCAGTATTTT. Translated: CASSISPDSSTDTQYF.

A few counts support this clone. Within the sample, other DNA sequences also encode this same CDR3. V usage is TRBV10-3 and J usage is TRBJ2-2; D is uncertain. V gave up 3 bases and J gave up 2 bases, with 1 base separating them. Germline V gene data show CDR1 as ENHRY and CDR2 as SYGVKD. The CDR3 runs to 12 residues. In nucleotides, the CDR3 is TGTGCCATCAGTGATAACACCGGGGAGCTGTTTTTT. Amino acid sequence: CAISDNTGELFF.

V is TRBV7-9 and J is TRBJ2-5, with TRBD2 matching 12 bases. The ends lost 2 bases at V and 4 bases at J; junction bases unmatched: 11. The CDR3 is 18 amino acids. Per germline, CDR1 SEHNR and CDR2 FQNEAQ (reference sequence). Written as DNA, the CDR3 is TGTGCCAGCAGCTTACCCGGGAAGACTAGCGGGAGTTTAGAGACCCAGTACTTC. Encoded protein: CASSLPGKTSGSLETQYF.

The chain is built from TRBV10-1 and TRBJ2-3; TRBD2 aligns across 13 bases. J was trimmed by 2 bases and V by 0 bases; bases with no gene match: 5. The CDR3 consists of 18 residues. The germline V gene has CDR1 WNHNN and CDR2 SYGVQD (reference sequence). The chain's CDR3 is CASSESKTSGGTTDTQYF. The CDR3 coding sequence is TGCGCCAGCAGTGAGTCGAAGACTAGCGGGGGGACCACAGATACGCAGTATTTT.

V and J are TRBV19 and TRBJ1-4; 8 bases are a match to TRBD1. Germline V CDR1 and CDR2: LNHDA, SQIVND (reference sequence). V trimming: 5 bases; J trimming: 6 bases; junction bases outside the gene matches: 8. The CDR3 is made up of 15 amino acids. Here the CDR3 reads CASSVDREGDEKLFF. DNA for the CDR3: TGTGCCAGTAGTGTGGACAGGGAAGGTGATGAAAAACTGTTTTTT.

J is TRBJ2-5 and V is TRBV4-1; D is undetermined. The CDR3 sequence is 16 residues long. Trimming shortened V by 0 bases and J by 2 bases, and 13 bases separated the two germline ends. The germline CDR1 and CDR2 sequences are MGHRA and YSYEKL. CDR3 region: CASSQEAPGTQETQYF. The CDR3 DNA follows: TGCGCCAGCAGCCAAGAAGCACCAGGTACACAAGAGACCCAGTACTTC.

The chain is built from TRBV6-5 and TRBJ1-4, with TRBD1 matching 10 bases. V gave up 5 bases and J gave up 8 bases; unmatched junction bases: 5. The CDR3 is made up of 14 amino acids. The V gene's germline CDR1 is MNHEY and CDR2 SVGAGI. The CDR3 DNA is TGTGCCAGCAGTCGGGACAGGGGCCTCGAAAAACTGTTTTTT. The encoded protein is CASSRDRGLEKLFF.

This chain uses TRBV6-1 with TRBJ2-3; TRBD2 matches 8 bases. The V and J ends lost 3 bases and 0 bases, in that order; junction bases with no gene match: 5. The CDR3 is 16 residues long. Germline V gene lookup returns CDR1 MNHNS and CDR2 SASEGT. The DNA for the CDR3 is TGTGCCAGCAGTGATGGGATAGCGGGGAGCACAGATACGCAGTATTTT. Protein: CASSDGIAGSTDTQYF.

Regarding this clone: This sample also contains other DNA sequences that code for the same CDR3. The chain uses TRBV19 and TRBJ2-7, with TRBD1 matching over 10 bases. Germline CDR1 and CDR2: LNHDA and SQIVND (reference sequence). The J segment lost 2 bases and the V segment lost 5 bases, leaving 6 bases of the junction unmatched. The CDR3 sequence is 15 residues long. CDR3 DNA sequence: TGTGCCAGTAGTCCCCGGGACAGGGGAACCTACGAGCAGTACTTC. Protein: CASSPRDRGTYEQYF.

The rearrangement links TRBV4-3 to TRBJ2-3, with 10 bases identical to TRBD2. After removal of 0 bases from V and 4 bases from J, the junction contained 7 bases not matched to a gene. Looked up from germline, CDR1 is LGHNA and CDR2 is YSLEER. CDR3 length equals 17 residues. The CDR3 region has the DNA TGCGCCAGCAGCCAAGATTGGGCTAGCGGGAGTTCAGATACGCAGTATTTT. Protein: CASSQDWASGSSDTQYF.